The sequence of this TCR beta chain was determined in a study of CD8+ T cells in alopecia areata. About the research overall: The drug, oral tofacitinib, was given to treated patients at 5 to 10 mg twice daily. Once tofacitinib had been taken for 6 to 18 months, 6 months off drug followed.

Reverse transcribed after extraction, RNA yielded cDNA as the sequencing template. Libraries were prepared by immunoSEQ multiplex PCR; TCRdb keeps only in-frame clonotypes and omits some of them. Of 150,000 to 200,000 clones listed, roughly 66% are singletons. Worth noting for this clone: Its antigen is not known.

General study points: The study also sequences resident alphabeta T cells of normal skin in scalp samples.

The CDR3 spans 14 residues. The ends were cut back, 3 bases at V and 11 bases at J, with 19 bases in the middle. Looked up from germline, CDR1 is LGHNA and CDR2 is YSLEER. Treatment given: oral pan-JAK inhibitor, 5-10 mg twice daily. Sorted out of PBMCs were CD4+ T cells and CD8+ T cells. The sample consisted of CD4+ T cells sorted from blood, taken at week 24, from a patient treated with tofacitinib. The chain combines TRBV4-3 with TRBJ1-1; D may be TRBD1 (5 bases). The source is a human donor with alopecia areata. The CDR3 DNA follows: TGCGCCAGCAGCCATACCGGTGCGGGCAGGGACGCTTTCTTT. Residues: CASSHTGAGRDAFF.